Included here is one T cell receptor (beta chain) sequence, with context. The source of the sample is a study of shared clonotypes between healthy human individuals. As for the study in general: The study used three CD4 naive, three CD4 memory, two CD8 naive and one CD8 memory plate per donor.

All of the donors resided in Nashville, Tennessee, and each was a Caucasian adult. CDR3 length equals 12 residues. With 5 bases removed from V and 0 bases from J, the gap between germline ends came to 5 bases. Germline values: CDR1 MNHNS, CDR2 SASEGT. Assay used: immunoSEQ multiplex PCR; TCRdb lists only in-frame clones, some missing. The sample includes 2 million to 2.5 million clones, almost 96% of them seen just once. This chain connects TRBV6-1 to TRBJ2-7; D is uncertain. This TCR was recovered from a man younger than 35 in good health. The sample consisted of naive CD4+ T cells sorted from blood. Subset: CD45RA+ positively selected. CDR3 protein: CASSLLSYEQYF. The CDR3 DNA sequence: TGTGCCAGCAGTCTCCTCTCCTACGAGCAGTACTTC.